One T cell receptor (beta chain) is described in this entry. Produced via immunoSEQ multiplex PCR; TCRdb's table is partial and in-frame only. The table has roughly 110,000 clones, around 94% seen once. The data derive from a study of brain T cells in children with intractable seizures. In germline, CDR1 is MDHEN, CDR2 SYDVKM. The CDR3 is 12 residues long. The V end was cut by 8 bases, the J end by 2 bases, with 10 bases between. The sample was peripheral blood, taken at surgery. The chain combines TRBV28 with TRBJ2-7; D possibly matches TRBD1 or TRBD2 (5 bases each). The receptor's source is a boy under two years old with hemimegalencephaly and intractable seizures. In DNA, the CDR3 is TGTGCCAGCTCGGGGCTCCCCTACGAGCAGTACTTC. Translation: CASSGLPYEQYF.